The clone carrying this TCR beta chain was counted a few times. Its specificity is not known. The germline V gene has CDR1 SQVTM and CDR2 ANQGSEA. Trimming pared 7 bases from V and 2 bases from J, leaving 21 bases between. The CDR3 consists of 15 residues. This record comes from a study of response to subunit inactivated influenza vaccine. Whole-study results and caveats: The authors put forward the suggestion that each seasonal influenza vaccination may bring in only a limited number of new T cells.

Via MiXCR, TCRdb re-called the RT-PCR reads, giving one row per CDR3 protein. This repertoire shows more than 700,000 distinct CDR3 sequences, over 20% found once; its top ten account for about 10%. The chain couples TRBV29-1 to TRBJ2-7; D might be TRBD2 (6 bases). The material was PBMCs from blood, obtained 5 to 6 days after vaccination. The sequence was obtained from a man over 45 who received an inactivated influenza vaccine. This CDR3 is CSGRRGASGAYEQYF. CDR3 DNA: TGCAGCGGCCGAAGGGGAGCGTCGGGGGCCTACGAGCAGTACTTC.